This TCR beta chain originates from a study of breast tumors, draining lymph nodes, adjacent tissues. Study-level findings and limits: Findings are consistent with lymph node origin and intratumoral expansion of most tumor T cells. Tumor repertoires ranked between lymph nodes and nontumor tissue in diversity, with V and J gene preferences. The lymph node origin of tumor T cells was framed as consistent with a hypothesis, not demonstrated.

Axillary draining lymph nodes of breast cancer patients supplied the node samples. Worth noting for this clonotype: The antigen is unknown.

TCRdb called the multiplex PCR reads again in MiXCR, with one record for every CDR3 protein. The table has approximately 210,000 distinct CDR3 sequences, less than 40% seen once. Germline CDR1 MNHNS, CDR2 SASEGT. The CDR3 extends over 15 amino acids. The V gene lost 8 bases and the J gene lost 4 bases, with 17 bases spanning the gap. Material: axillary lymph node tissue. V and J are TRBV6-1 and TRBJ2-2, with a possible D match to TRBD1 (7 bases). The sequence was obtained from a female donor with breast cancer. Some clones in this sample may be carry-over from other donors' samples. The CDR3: CASRGAGQTTGELFF. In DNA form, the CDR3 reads TGTGCCAGCCGTGGGGCGGGACAGACCACCGGGGAGCTGTTTTTT.